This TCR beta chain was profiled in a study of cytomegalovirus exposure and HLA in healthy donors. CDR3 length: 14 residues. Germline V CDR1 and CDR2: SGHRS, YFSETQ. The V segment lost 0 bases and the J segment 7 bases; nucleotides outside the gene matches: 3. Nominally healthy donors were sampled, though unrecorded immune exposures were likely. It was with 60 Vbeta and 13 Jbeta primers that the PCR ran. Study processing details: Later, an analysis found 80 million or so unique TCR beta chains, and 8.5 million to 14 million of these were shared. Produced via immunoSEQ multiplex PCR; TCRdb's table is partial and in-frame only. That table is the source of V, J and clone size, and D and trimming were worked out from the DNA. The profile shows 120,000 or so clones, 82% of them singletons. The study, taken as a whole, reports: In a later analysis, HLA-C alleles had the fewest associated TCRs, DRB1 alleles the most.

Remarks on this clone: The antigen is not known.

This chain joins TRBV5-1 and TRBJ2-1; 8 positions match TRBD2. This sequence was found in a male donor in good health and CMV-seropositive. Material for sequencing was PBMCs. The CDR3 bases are TGCGCCAGCAGCTTGGGGGCTAGCGGGAATGAGCAGTTCTTC. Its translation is CASSLGASGNEQFF.